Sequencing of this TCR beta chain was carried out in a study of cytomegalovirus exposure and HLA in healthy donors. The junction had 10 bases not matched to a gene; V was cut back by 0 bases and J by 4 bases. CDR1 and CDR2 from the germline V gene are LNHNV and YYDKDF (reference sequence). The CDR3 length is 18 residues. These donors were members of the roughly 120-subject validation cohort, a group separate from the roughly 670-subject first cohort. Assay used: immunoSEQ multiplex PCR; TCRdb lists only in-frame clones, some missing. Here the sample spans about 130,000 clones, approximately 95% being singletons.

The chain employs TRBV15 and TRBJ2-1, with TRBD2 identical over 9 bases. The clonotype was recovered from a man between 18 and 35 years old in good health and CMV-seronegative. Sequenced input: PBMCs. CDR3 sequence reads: CATSRDEHLAGYYNEQFF. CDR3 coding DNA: TGTGCCACCAGCAGAGACGAACACCTAGCGGGGTATTACAATGAGCAGTTCTTC.